The present entry profiles one TCR beta chain with its context. Its antigen target is currently unknown. No base quality information exists; no much larger clone differs at one position. This beta chain is a stray sequence in a library constructed for alpha chains; its clone size is not meaningful. This sample stems from a study of spatial heterogeneity in lung cancer (dated by TCRdb to between 2019 and 2020). The study in broad terms: More beta-chain than alpha-chain transcripts were consistently detected, likely reflecting higher beta-chain transcript abundance. In the raw uncorrected reads, each unique combination of TCR and UMI appeared on average more than ten times. In non-small cell lung cancer, the study made a quantitative comparison of TCR alpha and beta repertoires among multiple tumor regions, matched nontumor lung and blood. Nonsynonymous mutation counts, determined by whole-exome sequencing of tumor tissue, were related to TCR repertoire features. Both alpha and beta chains were TCR-sequenced in samples taken at surgery, namely 220 tumor regions, 63 to 70 matched nontumor lung samples and 55 to 60 PBMC samples. Overall results and qualifications from the work: Additional single-cell paired TCR alpha and beta sequencing was considered necessary to confirm, at a functional level, the hypothesis that regional TCRs recognize regional mutations. Ubiquitous expanded tumor TCRs were detected in blood more often at tumor resection than at routine follow-up.

Sample time point, as interpreted from the label and publication: sample taken at primary tumor resection. Without any cell sorting, TCR sequencing was performed on whole RNA extracted either from tumor and nontumor lung tissue or from cryopreserved PBMC samples. Donors were some 70 patients with early-stage, untreated non-small cell lung cancer from the lung TRACERx cohort. Patients were selected for TCR sequencing only if sufficient RNA was available from at least two tumor regions. Spanning cysteine to phenylalanine, the CDR3 consists of 19 amino acids. The read is trimmed to its CDR3 DNA, 57 bases read in frame from base 1. V is shortened by 5 bases, J by 0 bases, and the region joining them spans 20 bases. CDR1 SGHNT and CDR2 YENEEA were looked up in the germline V gene. The library was prepared using 5' RACE. The reads were generated on a NextSeq 500. In the TCR library protocol, a unique molecular identifier was attached to each TCR cDNA molecule so that PCR and sequencing errors could be corrected. The published analysis was carried out like this. TCR identification, UMI-based error correction and CDR3 extraction were all carried out with Decombinator tools. Expanded TCRs were defined as those above a frequency of 2 per 1,000, corresponding to the top 1% of the tumor frequency distribution. Renyi diversity was calculated using the R vegan package after each repertoire was subsampled 100 times to 5,000 TCRs. CDR3 similarity networks were constructed using string-kernel similarity of amino acid triplets, with links drawn between CDR3s whose pairwise similarity was above 0.82. TCRdb trimmed public reads at Q25 via fastp, called clones via MiXCR and kept in-frame beta chains. Identical CDR3 proteins give one entry, which carries the most common genes and DNA. In this record, the V and J calls reflect TCRdb's handling and not the investigators' own analysis. The sample yields 1,000 or so distinct CDR3 sequences; 46% were counted once. The ten largest account for less than 45% of the sample.

This receptor was identified in a male donor with early-stage non-small cell lung cancer. The rearranged chain carries TRBV11-3 and TRBJ1-6, with a tentative D gene TRBD1 over 6 matching bases. Source: PBMCs, taken at surgery. In nucleotides, the sequence is TGTGCCAGCAGCCTTCTGGACAGCCGACTAAGCTCCTATAATTCACCCCTCCACTTT. This sequence encodes CASSLLDSRLSSYNSPLHF.